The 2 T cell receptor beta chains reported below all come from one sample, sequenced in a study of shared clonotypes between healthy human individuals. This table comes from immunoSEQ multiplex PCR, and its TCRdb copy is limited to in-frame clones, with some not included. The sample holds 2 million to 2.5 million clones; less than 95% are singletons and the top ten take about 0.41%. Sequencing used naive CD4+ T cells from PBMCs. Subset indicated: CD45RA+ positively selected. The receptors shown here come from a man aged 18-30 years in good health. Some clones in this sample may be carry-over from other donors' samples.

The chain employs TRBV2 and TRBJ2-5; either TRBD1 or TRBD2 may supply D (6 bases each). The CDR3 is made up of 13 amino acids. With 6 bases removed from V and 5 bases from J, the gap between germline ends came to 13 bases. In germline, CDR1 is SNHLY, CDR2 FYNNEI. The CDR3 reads CASRGGALETQYF. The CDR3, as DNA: TGTGCCAGCAGGGGGGGCGCTTTGGAGACCCAGTACTTC.

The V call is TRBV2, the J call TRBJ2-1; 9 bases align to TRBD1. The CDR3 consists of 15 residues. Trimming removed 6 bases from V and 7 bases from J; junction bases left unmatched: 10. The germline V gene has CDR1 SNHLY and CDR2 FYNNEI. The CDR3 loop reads CASSQEQGAGNEQFF. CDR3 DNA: TGTGCCAGCAGCCAGGAACAGGGGGCTGGAAATGAGCAGTTCTTC. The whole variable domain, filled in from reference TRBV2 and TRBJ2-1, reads EPEVTQTPSHQVTQMGQEVILRCVPISNHLYFYWYRQILGQKVEFLVSFYNNEISEKSEIFDDQFSVERPDGSNFTLKIRSTKLEDSAMYFCASSQEQGAGNEQFFGPGTRLTVL.